This TCR beta chain was recovered during a study of lymphopenia after photon versus proton radiotherapy. Study results and caveats: After lymphocyte nadir, photon-treated repertoires showed oligoclonal expansion, especially CD8+ Temra.

Clones were sequenced by immunoSEQ multiplex PCR, and TCRdb holds only the in-frame ones, with some missing. The data contain approximately 29,000 clones, nearly 85% of them singletons. Details on this clone: What it binds is unknown.

This CDR3 has 13 amino acids. The germline V gene encodes CDR1 SGHTA and CDR2 FQGTGA. V lost 3 bases and J lost 4, with 6 bases in between. The V and J genes are TRBV7-3 and TRBJ1-4, with unresolved D. This sequence was found in a woman in her seventies with pancreatic cancer. Specimen: peripheral blood, collected from a patient treated with proton-based radiotherapy. The CDR3: CASSLGSNEKLFF. The CDR3, as DNA: TGTGCCAGCAGCTTGGGGAGTAATGAAAAACTGTTTTTT.